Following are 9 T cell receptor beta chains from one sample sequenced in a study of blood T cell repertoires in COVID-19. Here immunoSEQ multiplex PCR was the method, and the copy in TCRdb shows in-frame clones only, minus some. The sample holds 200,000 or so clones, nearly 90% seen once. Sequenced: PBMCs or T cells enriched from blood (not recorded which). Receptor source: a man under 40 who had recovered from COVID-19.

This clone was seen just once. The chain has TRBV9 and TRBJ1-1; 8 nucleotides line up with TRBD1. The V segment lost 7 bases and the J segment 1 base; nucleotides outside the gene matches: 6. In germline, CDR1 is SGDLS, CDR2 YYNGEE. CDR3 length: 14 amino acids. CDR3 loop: CASPPDRGNTEAFF. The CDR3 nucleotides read TGTGCCAGCCCCCCCGACAGGGGGAACACTGAAGCTTTCTTT.

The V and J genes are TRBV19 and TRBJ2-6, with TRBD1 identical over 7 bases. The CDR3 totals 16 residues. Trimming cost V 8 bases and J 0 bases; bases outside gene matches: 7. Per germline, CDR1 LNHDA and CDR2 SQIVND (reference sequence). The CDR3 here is CASGNRGSSGANVLTF. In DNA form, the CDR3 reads TGTGCCAGTGGAAACAGGGGTAGCTCTGGGGCCAACGTCCTGACTTTC.

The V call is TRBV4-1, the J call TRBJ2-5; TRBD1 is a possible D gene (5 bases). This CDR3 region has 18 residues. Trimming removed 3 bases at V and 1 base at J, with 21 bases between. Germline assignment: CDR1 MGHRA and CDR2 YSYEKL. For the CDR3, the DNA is TGCGCCAGCAGCCAGGTGTTCAGGGCCTCCCAGGCCCAAGAGACCCAGTACTTC. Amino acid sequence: CASSQVFRASQAQETQYF.

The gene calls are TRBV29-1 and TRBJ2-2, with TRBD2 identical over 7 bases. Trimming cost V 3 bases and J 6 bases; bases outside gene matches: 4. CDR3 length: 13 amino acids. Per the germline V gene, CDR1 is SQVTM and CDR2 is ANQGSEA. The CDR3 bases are TGCAGCGTTGATCTTCGGGGGGCCGGGGAGCTGTTTTTT. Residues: CSVDLRGAGELFF.

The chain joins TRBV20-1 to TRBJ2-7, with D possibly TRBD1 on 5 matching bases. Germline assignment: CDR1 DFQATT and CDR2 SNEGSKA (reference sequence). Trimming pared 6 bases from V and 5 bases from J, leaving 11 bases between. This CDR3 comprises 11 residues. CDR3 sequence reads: CSALMGHEQYF. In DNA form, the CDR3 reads TGCAGTGCCCTTATGGGGCACGAGCAGTACTTC.

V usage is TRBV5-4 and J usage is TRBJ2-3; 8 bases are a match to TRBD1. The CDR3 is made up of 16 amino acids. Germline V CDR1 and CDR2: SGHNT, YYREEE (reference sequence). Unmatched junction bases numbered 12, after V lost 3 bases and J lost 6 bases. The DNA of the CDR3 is TGTGCCAGCAGCTCCTATCTGGCAGGGGGCTTCGATACGCAGTATTTT. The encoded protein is CASSSYLAGGFDTQYF.

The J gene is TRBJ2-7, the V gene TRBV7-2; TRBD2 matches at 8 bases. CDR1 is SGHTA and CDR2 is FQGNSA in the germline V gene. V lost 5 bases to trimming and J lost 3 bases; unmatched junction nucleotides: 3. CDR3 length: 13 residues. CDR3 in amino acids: CASSPGGGYEQYF. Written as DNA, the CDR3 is TGTGCCAGCAGCCCCGGGGGGGGCTACGAGCAGTACTTC.

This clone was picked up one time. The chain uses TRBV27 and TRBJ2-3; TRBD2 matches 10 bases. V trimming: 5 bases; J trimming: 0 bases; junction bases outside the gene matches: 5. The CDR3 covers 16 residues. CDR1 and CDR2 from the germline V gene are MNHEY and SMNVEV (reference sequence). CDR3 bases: TGTGCCAGCAGTCCCTTAGCGGGAGGCAGCACAGATACGCAGTATTTT. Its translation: CASSPLAGGSTDTQYF.

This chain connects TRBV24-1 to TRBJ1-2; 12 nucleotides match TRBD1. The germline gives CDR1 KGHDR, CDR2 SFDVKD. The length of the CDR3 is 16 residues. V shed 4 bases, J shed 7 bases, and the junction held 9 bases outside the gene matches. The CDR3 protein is CATSDTSGTGGGGYTF. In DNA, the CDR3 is TGTGCCACCAGTGACACCTCCGGGACAGGGGGCGGTGGCTACACCTTC.